The 10 T cell receptor beta chains listed next were all sequenced from one sample in a study of CD8+ T cells in alopecia areata. Extraction of RNA preceded its reverse transcription into cDNA, which served as the sequencing template. Sequencing was performed with immunoSEQ multiplex PCR; in TCRdb, only in-frame clones are kept and a portion is missing. The sample lists about 190,000 clones, 55% to 70% occurring once. Documented treatment: oral pan-JAK inhibitor, 5-10 mg twice daily. Sequencing used CD4+ T cells sorted from blood, obtained at week 4, from a patient treated with tofacitinib. The receptor source for this set is a human donor with alopecia areata.

Here the CDR3 reads CASSVGDGTDTQYF. The CDR3 DNA reads as TGTGCCAGCAGCGTAGGGGATGGCACAGATACGCAGTATTTT. V is TRBV9 and J is TRBJ2-3; D is unresolved. CDR3 length: 14 amino acids. The V and J ends lost 0 bases and 1 base respectively, with 6 bases between them. Germline V gene data show CDR1 as SGDLS and CDR2 as YYNGEE.

The chain employs TRBV7-2 and TRBJ2-5; TRBD2 might be the D (6 bases). Germline CDR1 and CDR2: SGHTA and FQGNSA. The CDR3 extends over 14 amino acids. The V gene lost 2 bases and the J gene lost 5 bases, with 12 bases spanning the gap. The CDR3 DNA sequence: TGTGCCAGCAGCTTATTAGCGGTGGGGGAGACCCAGTACTTC. This sequence encodes CASSLLAVGETQYF. The whole variable domain, filled in from reference TRBV7-2 and TRBJ2-5, reads GAGVSQSPSNKVTEKGKDVELRCDPISGHTALYWYRQSLGQGLEFLIYFQGNSAPDKSGLPSDRFSAERTGGSVSTLTIQRTQQEDSAVYLCASSLLAVGETQYFGPGTRLLVL.

J is TRBJ2-5 and V is TRBV7-8; D unclear. The CDR3 has 11 residues. Trimming shortened V by 8 bases and J by 5 bases, and 9 bases separated the two germline ends. Germline assignment: CDR1 SGHVS and CDR2 FQNEAQ. DNA for the CDR3: TGTGCCAGCCTTAGAGATGAGACCCAGTACTTC. Protein product: CASLRDETQYF.

The chain joins TRBV7-9 to TRBJ2-5; D is unclear. CDR1 is SEHNR and CDR2 is FQNEAQ in the germline V gene (reference sequence). The CDR3 runs to 14 residues. Trimming pared 3 bases from V and 3 bases from J, leaving 11 bases between. CDR3 sequence reads: CASSFQKAEETQYF. The DNA of the CDR3 is TGTGCCAGCAGCTTTCAGAAGGCAGAAGAGACCCAGTACTTC.

The genes are TRBV19 and TRBJ2-5; D unclear. The V gene lost 5 bases and the J gene lost 5 bases, with 18 bases spanning the gap. The CDR3 runs 15 residues. Germline V CDR1 and CDR2: LNHDA, SQIVND (reference sequence). CDR3 nucleotide sequence: TGTGCCAGTAGTCGGCCGGGCCCCATGGGGGAGACCCAGTACTTC. Translating gives CASSRPGPMGETQYF.

This chain connects TRBV30 to TRBJ2-2, with 9 positions matching TRBD2. After removal of 4 bases from V and 3 bases from J, the junction contained 3 bases not matched to a gene. CDR3 length equals 14 residues. The germline gives CDR1 GTSNPN, CDR2 SVGIG (reference sequence). CDR3 nucleotide sequence: TGTGCCTGGAAGACTAGCGGATACACCGGGGAGCTGTTTTTT. This gives the protein CAWKTSGYTGELFF.

V and J are TRBV30 and TRBJ1-5; D remains ambiguous. Trimming stripped 0 bases from V and 10 bases from J, with 4 bases between. This CDR3 has 10 residues. Germline V gene lookup returns CDR1 GTSNPN and CDR2 SVGIG (reference sequence). The CDR3 region has the DNA TGTGCCTGGAGTGTCACTCCCCAGCATTTT. Translation: CAWSVTPQHF.

There are a few counts of this clone. The DNA for the CDR3 is TGCAGCGTTGACTTGGGACTAGCGGGAGCTTGGGAGACCCAGTACTTC. The encoded protein is CSVDLGLAGAWETQYF. This chain links TRBV29-1 with TRBJ2-5, with 14 nucleotides matching TRBD2. CDR1 and CDR2 from the germline V gene are SQVTM and ANQGSEA. The ends lost 3 bases at V and 5 bases at J; junction bases unmatched: 8. This CDR3 has 16 amino acids.

This clone turned up a few times. CDR3 residues: CASSSLDTDTQYF. In DNA, the CDR3 is TGCGCCAGTTCGAGTCTAGACACAGATACGCAGTATTTT. The V and J genes are TRBV5-1 and TRBJ2-3; D not resolved. Germline V lookup: CDR1 SGHRS, CDR2 YFSETQ. V gave up 8 bases and J gave up 2 bases, with 12 bases separating them. The CDR3 covers 13 residues.

The chain uses TRBV19 and TRBJ2-5; TRBD2 might be the D (5 bases). The CDR3 spans 14 residues. With 5 bases removed from V and 2 bases from J, the gap between germline ends came to 12 bases. The V gene's germline CDR1 is LNHDA and CDR2 SQIVND (reference sequence). The CDR3 is CASSDGNRQETQYF. The CDR3 DNA reads TGTGCCAGTAGTGACGGGAACAGACAAGAGACCCAGTACTTC.